Detailed here is one T cell receptor beta chain. The target antigen is unknown. The data stem from a study of OX40 agonist ivuxolimab in advanced cancers. Background on the study: Patients were given ivuxolimab, an antibody that agonizes OX40 (CD134).

Here immunoSEQ multiplex PCR was the method, and the copy in TCRdb shows in-frame clones only, minus some. The table lists more than 75,000 clones, 80% to 85% of them singletons. Study-wide results and limits: CD4+ and CD8+ T cells in blood underwent clonal expansion by week 6 at 0.1 to 3.0 mg/kg.

Germline V gives CDR1 LNHDA, CDR2 SQIVND (reference sequence). The ends were cut back, 5 bases at V and 5 bases at J, with 12 bases in the middle. This CDR3 has 13 residues. The sequenced sample was CD4+ or CD8+ T cells sorted from blood, obtained in a trial of the OX40 agonist ivuxolimab. The clonotype originates from an adult with an advanced solid tumor such as melanoma, head and neck, liver or kidney cancer. The V gene is TRBV19, the J gene TRBJ2-5, with D tentatively TRBD1 or TRBD2 (5 bases each). CDR3 protein: CASSRGSEETQYF. The CDR3 DNA sequence: TGTGCCAGTAGTCGGGGCTCCGAGGAGACCCAGTACTTC.